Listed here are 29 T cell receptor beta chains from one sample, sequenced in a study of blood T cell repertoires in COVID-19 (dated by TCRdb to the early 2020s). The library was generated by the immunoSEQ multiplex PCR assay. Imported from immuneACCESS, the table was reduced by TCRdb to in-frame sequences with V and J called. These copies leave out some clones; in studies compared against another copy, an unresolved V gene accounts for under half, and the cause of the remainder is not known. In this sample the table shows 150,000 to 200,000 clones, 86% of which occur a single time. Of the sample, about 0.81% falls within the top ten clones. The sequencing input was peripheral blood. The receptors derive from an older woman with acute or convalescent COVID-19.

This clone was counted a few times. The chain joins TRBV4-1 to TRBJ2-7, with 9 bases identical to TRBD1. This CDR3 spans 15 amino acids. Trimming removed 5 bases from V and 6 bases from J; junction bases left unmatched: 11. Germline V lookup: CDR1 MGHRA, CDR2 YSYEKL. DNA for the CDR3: TGCGCCAGCAGCTTAACGACAGGGGGGTCGGGCGAGCAGTACTTC. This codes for CASSLTTGGSGEQYF.

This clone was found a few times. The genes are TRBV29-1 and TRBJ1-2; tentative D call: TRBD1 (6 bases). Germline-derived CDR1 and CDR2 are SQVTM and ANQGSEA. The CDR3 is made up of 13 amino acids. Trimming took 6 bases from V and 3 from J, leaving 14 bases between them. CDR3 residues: CSVRQAEYYGYTF. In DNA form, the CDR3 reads TGCAGCGTCAGACAGGCTGAATACTATGGCTACACCTTC. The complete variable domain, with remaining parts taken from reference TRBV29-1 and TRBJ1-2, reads SAVISQKPSRDICQRGTSLTIQCQVDSQVTMMFWYRQQPGQSLTLIATANQGSEATYESGFVIDKFPISRPNLTFSTLTVSNMSPEDSSIYLCSVRQAEYYGYTFGSGTRLTVV.

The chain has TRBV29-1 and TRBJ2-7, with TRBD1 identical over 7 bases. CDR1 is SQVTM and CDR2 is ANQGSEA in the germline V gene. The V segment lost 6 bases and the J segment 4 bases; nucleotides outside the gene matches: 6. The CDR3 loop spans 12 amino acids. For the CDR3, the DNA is TGCAGCGTGAGGGACAGCCCTTACGAGCAGTACTTC. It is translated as CSVRDSPYEQYF.

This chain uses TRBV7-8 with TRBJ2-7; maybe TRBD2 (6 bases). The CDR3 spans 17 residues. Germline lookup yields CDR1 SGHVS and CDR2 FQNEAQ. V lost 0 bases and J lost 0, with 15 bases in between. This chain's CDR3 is CASSLAFGGIISYEQYF. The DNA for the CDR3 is TGTGCCAGCAGCTTAGCGTTTGGCGGGATTATCTCCTACGAGCAGTACTTC.

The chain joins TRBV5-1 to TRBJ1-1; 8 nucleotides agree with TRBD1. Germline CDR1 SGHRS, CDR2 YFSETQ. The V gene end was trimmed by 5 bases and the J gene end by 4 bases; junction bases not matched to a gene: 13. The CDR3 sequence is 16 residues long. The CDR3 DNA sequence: TGCGCCAGCAGTCCTGGGACAGGCGGTTTGGGCACTGAAGCTTTCTTT. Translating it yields CASSPGTGGLGTEAFF.

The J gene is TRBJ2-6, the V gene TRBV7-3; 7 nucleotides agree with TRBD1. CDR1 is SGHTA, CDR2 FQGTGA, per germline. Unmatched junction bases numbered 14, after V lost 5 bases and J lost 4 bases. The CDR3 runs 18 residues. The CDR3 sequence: CASSPSPGTATGANVLTF. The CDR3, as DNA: TGTGCCAGCAGCCCGAGTCCCGGGACAGCGACCGGGGCCAACGTCCTGACTTTC.

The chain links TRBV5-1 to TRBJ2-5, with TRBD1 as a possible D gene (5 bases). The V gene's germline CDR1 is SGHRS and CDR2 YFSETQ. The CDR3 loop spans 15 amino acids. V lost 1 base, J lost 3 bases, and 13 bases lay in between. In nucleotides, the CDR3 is TGCGCCAGCAGCTTGAGGCAGGGTGGGAAAGAGACCCAGTACTTC. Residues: CASSLRQGGKETQYF. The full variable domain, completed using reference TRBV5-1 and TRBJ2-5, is KAGVTQTPRYLIKTRGQQVTLSCSPISGHRSVSWYQQTPGQGLQFLFEYFSETQRNKGNFPGRFSGRQFSNSRSEMNVSTLELGDSALYLCASSLRQGGKETQYFGPGTRLLVL.

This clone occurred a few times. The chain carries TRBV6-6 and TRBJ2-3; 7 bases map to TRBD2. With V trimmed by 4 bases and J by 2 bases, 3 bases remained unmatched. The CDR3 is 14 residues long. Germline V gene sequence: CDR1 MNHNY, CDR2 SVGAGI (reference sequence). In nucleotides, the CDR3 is TGTGCCAGCAGTTCCCTAGCGGTCACAGATACGCAGTATTTT. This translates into CASSSLAVTDTQYF.

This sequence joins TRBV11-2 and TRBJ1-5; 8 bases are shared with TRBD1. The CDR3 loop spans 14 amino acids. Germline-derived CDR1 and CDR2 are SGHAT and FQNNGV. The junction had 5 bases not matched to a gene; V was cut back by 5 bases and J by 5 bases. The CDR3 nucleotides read TGTGCCAGCAGCCCTGGACAGGGTCATCAGCCCCAGCATTTT. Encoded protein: CASSPGQGHQPQHF.

The CDR3 loop is CASSVVSGGNSPLHF. For the CDR3, the DNA is TGTGCCAGCAGCGTAGTGTCAGGGGGTAATTCACCCCTCCACTTT. The V call is TRBV9, the J call TRBJ1-6, with 7 bases identical to TRBD1. The CDR3 consists of 15 residues. From germline, CDR1 is SGDLS and CDR2 YYNGEE. V trimming: 0 bases; J trimming: 6 bases; junction bases outside the gene matches: 3.

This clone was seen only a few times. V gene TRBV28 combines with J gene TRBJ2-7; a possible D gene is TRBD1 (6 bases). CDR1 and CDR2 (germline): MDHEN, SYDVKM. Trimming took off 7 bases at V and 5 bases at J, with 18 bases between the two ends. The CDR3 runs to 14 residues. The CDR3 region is CASTSGTLWDEQYF. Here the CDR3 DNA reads TGTGCCAGCACCTCGGGGACACTCTGGGACGAGCAGTACTTC.

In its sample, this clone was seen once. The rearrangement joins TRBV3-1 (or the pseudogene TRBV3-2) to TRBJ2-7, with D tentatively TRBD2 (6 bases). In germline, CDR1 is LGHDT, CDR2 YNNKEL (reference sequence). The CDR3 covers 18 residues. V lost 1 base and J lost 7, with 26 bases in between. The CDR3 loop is CASSQALPRRVSGGEQYF. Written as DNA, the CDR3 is TGTGCCAGCAGCCAAGCCCTCCCGCGGAGGGTTTCTGGGGGAGAGCAGTACTTC.

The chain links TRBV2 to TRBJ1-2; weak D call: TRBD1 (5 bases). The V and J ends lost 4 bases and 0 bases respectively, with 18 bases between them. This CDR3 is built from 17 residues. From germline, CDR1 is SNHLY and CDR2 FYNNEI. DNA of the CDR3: TGTGCCAGCAGTGTCCCCCCAGGGCCAACTTCTAACTATGGCTACACCTTC. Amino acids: CASSVPPGPTSNYGYTF.

This CDR3 is CASSLARYSGIGEETQYF. The CDR3, as DNA: TGCGCCAGCAGCTTGGCCCGGTATAGCGGGATAGGGGAAGAGACCCAGTACTTC. This rearrangement joins TRBV5-1 to TRBJ2-5; 8 bases agree with TRBD2. The CDR3 totals 18 residues. The germline V gene encodes CDR1 SGHRS and CDR2 YFSETQ. The V segment lost 0 bases and the J segment 3 bases; nucleotides outside the gene matches: 13.

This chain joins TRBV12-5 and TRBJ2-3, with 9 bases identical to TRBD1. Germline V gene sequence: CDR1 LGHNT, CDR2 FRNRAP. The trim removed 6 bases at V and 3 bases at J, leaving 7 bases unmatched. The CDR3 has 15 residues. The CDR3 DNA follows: TGTGCTAGTGGCGAGCCGGGACAGGGAACAGATACGCAGTATTTT. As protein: CASGEPGQGTDTQYF.

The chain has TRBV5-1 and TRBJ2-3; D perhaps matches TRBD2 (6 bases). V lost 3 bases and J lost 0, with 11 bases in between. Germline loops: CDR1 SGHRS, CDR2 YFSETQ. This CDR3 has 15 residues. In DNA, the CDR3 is TGCGCCAGCAGCTCTAGTAGCGGTAGCACAGATACGCAGTATTTT. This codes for CASSSSSGSTDTQYF. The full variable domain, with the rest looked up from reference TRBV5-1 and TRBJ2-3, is KAGVTQTPRYLIKTRGQQVTLSCSPISGHRSVSWYQQTPGQGLQFLFEYFSETQRNKGNFPGRFSGRQFSNSRSEMNVSTLELGDSALYLCASSSSSGSTDTQYFGPGTRLTVL.

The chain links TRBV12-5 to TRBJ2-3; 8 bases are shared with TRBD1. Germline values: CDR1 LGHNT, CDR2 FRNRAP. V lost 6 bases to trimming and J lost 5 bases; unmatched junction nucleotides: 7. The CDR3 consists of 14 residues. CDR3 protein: CASGPQGAGDTQYF. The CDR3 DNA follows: TGTGCTAGTGGCCCCCAGGGGGCCGGAGATACGCAGTATTTT.

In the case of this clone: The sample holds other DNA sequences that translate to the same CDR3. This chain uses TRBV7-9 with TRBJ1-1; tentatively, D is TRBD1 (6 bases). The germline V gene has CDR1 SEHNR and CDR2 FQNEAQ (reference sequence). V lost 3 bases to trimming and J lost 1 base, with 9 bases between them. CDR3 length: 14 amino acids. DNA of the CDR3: TGTGCCAGCAGCTTGGGGGCTGGGAACACTGAAGCTTTCTTT. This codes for CASSLGAGNTEAFF.

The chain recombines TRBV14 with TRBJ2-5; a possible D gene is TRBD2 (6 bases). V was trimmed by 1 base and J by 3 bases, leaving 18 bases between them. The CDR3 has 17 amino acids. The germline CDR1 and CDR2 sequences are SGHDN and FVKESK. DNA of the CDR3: TGTGCCAGCAGCCAAGGCCTGAGGGGCCGCGGGGAAGAGACCCAGTACTTC. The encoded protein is CASSQGLRGRGEETQYF.

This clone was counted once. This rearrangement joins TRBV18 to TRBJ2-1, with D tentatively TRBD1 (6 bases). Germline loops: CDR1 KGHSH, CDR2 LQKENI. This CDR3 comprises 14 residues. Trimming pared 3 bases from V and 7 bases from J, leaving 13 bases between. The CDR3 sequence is CASSPGQGPNEQFF. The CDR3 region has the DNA TGTGCCAGCTCACCGGGCCAGGGGCCGAATGAGCAGTTCTTC.

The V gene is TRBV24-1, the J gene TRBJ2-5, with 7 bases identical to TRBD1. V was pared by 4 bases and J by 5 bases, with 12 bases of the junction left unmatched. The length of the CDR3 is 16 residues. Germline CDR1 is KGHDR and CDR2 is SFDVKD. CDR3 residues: CATSDARGQSRETQYF. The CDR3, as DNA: TGTGCCACCAGTGACGCCCGGGGACAGTCTCGGGAGACCCAGTACTTC.

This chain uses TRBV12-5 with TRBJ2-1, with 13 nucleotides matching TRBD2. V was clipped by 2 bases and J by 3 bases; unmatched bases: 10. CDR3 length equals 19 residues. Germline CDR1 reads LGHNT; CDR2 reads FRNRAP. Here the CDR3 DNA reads TGTGCTAGTGGTTTGCCCCCTCGACTAGCGGGGGGTAACTACAATGAGCAGTTCTTC. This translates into CASGLPPRLAGGNYNEQFF.

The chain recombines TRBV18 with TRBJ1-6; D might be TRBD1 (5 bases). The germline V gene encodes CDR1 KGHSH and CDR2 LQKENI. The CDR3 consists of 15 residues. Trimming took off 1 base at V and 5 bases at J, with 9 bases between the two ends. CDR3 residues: CASSPQEGDNSPLHF. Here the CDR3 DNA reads TGTGCCAGCTCACCACAGGAAGGGGATAATTCACCCCTCCACTTT.

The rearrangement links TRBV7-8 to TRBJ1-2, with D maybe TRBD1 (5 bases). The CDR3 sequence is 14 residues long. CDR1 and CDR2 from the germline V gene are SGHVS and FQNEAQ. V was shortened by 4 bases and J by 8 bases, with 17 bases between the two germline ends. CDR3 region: CASSSPGTPKGYTF. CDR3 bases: TGTGCCAGCAGCTCACCCGGGACTCCGAAGGGCTACACCTTC.

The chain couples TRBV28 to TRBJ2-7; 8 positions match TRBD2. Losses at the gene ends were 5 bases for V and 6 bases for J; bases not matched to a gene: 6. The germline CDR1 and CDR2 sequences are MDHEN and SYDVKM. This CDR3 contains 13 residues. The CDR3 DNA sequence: TGTGCCAGCAGTAGCGGGAGTTGGTCCGAGCAGTACTTC. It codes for CASSSGSWSEQYF.

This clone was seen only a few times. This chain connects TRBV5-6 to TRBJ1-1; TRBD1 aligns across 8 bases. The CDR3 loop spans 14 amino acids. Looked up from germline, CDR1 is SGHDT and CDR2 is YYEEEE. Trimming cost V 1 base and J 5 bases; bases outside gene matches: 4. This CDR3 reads CASSLNRGGTEAFF. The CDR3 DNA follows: TGTGCCAGCAGCTTGAACAGGGGGGGAACTGAAGCTTTCTTT. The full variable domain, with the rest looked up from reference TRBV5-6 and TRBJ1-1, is DAGVTQSPTHLIKTRGQQVTLRCSPKSGHDTVSWYQQALGQGPQFIFQYYEEEERQRGNFPDRFSGHQFPNYSSELNVNALLLGDSALYLCASSLNRGGTEAFFGQGTRLTVV.

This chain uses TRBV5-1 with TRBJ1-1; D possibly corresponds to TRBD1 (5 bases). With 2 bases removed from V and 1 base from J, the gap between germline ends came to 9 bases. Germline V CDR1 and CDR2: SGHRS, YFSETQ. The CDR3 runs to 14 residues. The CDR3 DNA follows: TGCGCCAGCAGCTTAGAACAGGCGAACACTGAAGCTTTCTTT. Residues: CASSLEQANTEAFF.

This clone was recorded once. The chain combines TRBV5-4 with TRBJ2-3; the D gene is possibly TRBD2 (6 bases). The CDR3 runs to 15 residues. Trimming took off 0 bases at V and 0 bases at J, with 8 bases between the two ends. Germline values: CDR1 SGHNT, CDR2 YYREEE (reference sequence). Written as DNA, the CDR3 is TGTGCCAGCAGCTTGGACGGGACTAGCACAGATACGCAGTATTTT. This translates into CASSLDGTSTDTQYF.

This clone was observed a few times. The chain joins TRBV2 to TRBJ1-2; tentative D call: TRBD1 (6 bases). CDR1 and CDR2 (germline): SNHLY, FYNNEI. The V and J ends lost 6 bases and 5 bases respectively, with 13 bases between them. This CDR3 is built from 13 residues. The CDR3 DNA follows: TGTGCCAGCAGCGGGGACAAAGAATATGGCTACACCTTC. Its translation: CASSGDKEYGYTF.